This T cell receptor beta chain was captured in a study of beta chain features in type 1 diabetes. Study context: In age, gender and cell yields, patients were similar to healthy donors. The study's findings and limits: Shortening that was moderate but significant affected the TCRB CDR3s of Type 1 diabetes patients in all four CD4+ subsets. A pattern of fewer insertions and more deletions at VDJ junctions was seen in type 1 diabetes patients.

From germline, CDR1 is GTSNPN and CDR2 SVGIG (reference sequence). Losses at the gene ends were 2 bases for V and 6 bases for J; bases not matched to a gene: 5. The CDR3 has 15 amino acids. Purity exceeded 98% in all sorted populations. For this clone: Its antigen is unidentified.

Every bit of the isolated RNA underwent reverse transcription, so sequencing read expressed TCRB transcripts. Using immunoSEQ multiplex PCR, the repertoire was profiled, and TCRdb retains in-frame clones only, with some absent. The data hold around 300,000 clones, with roughly 15% observed a single time. The TCR originated in a man between 18 and 35 years old with type 1 diabetes. Material for sequencing was naive CD4+ T cells from blood. The chain couples TRBV30 to TRBJ2-1, with 12 positions matching TRBD2. In DNA, the CDR3 is TGTGCCTGGAGTAGAGCTAGCGGGAGGGTCAATGAGCAGTTCTTC. It translates to CAWSRASGRVNEQFF. The variable domain in full, completed from reference TRBV30 and TRBJ2-1, reads SQTIHQWPATLVQPVGSPLSLECTVEGTSNPNLYWYRQAAGRGLQLLFYSVGIGQISSEVPQNLSASRPQDRQFILSSKKLLLSDSGFYLCAWSRASGRVNEQFFGPGTRLTVL.